The rows below give T cell receptor beta chains drawn from one sample of a study of graft-versus-host responses after intestinal transplantation. Which antigens these TCRs recognize remains unknown. Assay: immunoSEQ multiplex PCR; the TCRdb copy retains only in-frame clones and omits some. Found here are over 85,000 clones, 75% to 95% of them singletons; the top ten hold under 0.2%. The material sequenced was unstimulated CD4+ T cells sorted from spleen or lymph node cells, taken before transplant. All receptors come from a human donor who was the organ donor for an intestinal transplant. The CDR3 runs from the conserved cysteine through the conserved F or W.

length: 14
V: TRBV7-9
J: TRBJ1-2
CDR3: CASSQEGEFYGYTF

length: 13
V: TRBV29-1
J: TRBJ1-1
CDR3: CSVAVLENTEAFF

length: 12
V: TRBV10-3
J: TRBJ2-7
CDR3: CAISALAYEQYF

length: 13
V: TRBV7-9
J: TRBJ1-2
CDR3: CASSLRGIYGYTF

length: 13
V: TRBV5-1
J: -
CDR3: CASSLDRPNEQYF

length: 16
V: TRBV10-3
J: TRBJ2-3
CDR3: CAISEGLAGYTDTQYF

length: 16
V: TRBV9
J: TRBJ2-5
CDR3: CASSVLQDAPRETQYF

length: 13
V: TRBV5-1
J: TRBJ2-7
CDR3: CASSIETRQKQYF

length: 15
V: TRBV2
J: TRBJ1-1
CDR3: CASNGGAFINTEAFF

length: 13
V: TRBV30
J: TRBJ1-4
CDR3: CAWSEGAREKLFF

length: 15
V: TRBV19
J: TRBJ2-7
CDR3: CASSIGGLSSYEQYF

length: 15
V: TRBV9
J: TRBJ1-2
CDR3: CASSANTGDIYGYTF

length: 15
V: TRBV9
J: TRBJ1-4
CDR3: CASSFRDRINEKLFF

length: 13
V: TRBV19
J: TRBJ1-1
CDR3: CASSIEQGWRAFF

length: 16
V: TRBV30
J: TRBJ1-1
CDR3: CAWSVARITGITEAFF

length: 15
V: TRBV7-6
J: TRBJ1-5
CDR3: CASSLAGTGRGPQHF

length: 16
V: TRBV6-6
J: TRBJ1-3
CDR3: CASSYSTQLIGNTIYF

length: 13
V: TRBV5-4
J: TRBJ1-2
CDR3: CASRKGGDYGYTF

length: 16
V: TRBV7-9
J: TRBJ1-2
CDR3: CASSLGGQGANYGYTF

length: 16
V: TRBV28
J: TRBJ1-6
CDR3: CASSPPSGRGSSPLHF

length: 15
V: TRBV4-3
J: TRBJ2-7
CDR3: CASSQVGQVVREQYF

length: 13
V: TRBV5-1
J: TRBJ2-7
CDR3: CASSFSLSYEQYF

length: 13
V: TRBV7-9
J: TRBJ2-7
CDR3: CASSRQGAYEQYF

length: 14
V: TRBV30
J: TRBJ2-5
CDR3: CAWRVGVRGETQYF

length: 13
V: TRBV7-3
J: TRBJ1-1
CDR3: CASARGLNTEAFF

length: 15
V: TRBV21-1
J: TRBJ2-1
CDR3: CASSKTSGSYNEQFF

length: 14
V: TRBV7-2
J: TRBJ2-2
CDR3: CASSRTGGTGELFF

length: 15
V: TRBV27
J: TRBJ1-6
CDR3: CASSLGGTGFSPLHF

length: 16
V: TRBV19
J: TRBJ2-1
CDR3: CASSILGHGSYNEQFF

length: 15
V: TRBV19
J: TRBJ1-2
CDR3: CASIPGTTANYGYTF

length: 11
V: TRBV5-5
J: TRBJ1-2
CDR3: CASSLNQGYTF

length: 17
V: TRBV27
J: TRBJ2-1
CDR3: CASSLWALAGGPHEQFF

length: 13
V: TRBV10-3
J: TRBJ1-4
CDR3: CAISTDTGEKLFF

length: 13
V: TRBV29-1
J: TRBJ1-5
CDR3: CSVEFRENQPQHF

length: 15
V: TRBV6-6
J: TRBJ2-2
CDR3: CASSLHLTGPGELFF

length: 18
V: TRBV4-2
J: TRBJ2-1
CDR3: CASSQDASGTSESNEQFF

length: 20
V: TRBV7-8
J: TRBJ2-3
CDR3: CASSLRGLAGGIPSTDTQYF

length: 14
V: TRBV11-2
J: TRBJ2-1
CDR3: CASSSKHGQAEQFF

length: 14
V: TRBV6-5
J: TRBJ1-5
CDR3: CASSLSYSNQPQHF

length: 12
V: TRBV28
J: TRBJ1-2
CDR3: CASSRGNYGYTF

length: 13
V: TRBV6-1
J: TRBJ1-1
CDR3: CASSLEEGTEAFF

length: 18
V: TRBV5-6
J: TRBJ1-1
CDR3: CASSPRWTRGPKNTEAFF

length: 15
V: TRBV12-5
J: TRBJ2-7
CDR3: CASGLDRRVDYEQYF

length: 14
V: TRBV29-1
J: TRBJ2-3
CDR3: CSVKWRGITDTQYF

length: 15
V: TRBV4-3
J: TRBJ2-7
CDR3: CASSQGGSEIYEQYF

length: 15
V: TRBV9
J: TRBJ2-5
CDR3: CASSAELRGRETQYF

length: 15
V: TRBV7-6
J: TRBJ2-3
CDR3: CASSLDRGPPDTQYF

length: 12
V: TRBV5-8
J: TRBJ2-7
CDR3: CASTRGKGEQYF

length: 13
V: TRBV16
J: TRBJ1-4
CDR3: CASSPTRNQKLFF